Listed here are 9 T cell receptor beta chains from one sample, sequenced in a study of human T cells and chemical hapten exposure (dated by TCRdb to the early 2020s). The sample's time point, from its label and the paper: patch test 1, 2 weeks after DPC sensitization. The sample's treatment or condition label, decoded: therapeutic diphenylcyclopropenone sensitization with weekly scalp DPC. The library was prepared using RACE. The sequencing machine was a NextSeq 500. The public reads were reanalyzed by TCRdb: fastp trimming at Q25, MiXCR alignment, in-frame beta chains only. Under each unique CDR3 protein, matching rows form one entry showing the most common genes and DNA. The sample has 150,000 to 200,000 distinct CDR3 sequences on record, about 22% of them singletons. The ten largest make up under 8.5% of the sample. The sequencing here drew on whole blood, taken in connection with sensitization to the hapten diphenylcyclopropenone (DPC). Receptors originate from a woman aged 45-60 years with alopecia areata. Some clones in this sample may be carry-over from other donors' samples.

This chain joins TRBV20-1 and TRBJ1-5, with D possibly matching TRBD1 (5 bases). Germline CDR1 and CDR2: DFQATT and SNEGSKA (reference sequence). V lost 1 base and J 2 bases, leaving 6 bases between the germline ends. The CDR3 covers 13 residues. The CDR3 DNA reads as TGCAGTGCTAGAGTACAGGGCAATCAGCCCCAGCATTTT. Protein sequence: CSARVQGNQPQHF.

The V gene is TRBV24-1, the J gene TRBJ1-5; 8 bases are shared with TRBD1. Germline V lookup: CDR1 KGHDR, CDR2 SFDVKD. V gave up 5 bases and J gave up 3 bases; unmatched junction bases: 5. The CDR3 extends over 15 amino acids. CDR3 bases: TGTGCCACCAGTGGCTCAGGGGGCTTCAATCAGCCCCAGCATTTT. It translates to CATSGSGGFNQPQHF.

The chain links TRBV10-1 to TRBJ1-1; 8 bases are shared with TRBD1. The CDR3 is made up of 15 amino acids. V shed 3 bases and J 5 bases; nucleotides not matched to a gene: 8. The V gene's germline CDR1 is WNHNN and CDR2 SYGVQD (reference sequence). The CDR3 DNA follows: TGCGCCAGCAGTGATCCGGCAGGGGGCATGACTGAAGCTTTCTTT. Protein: CASSDPAGGMTEAFF.

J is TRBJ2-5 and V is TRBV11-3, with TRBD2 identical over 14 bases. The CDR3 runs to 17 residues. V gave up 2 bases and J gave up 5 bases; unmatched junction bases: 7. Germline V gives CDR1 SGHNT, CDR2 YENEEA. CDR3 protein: CASSLKGGLAGVETQYF. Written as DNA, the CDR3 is TGTGCCAGCAGCTTAAAGGGGGGACTAGCGGGAGTTGAGACCCAGTACTTC.

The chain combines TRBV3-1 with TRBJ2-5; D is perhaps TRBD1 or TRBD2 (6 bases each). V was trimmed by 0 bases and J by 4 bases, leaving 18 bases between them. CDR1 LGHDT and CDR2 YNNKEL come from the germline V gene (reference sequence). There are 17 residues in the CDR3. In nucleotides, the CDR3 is TGTGCCAGCAGCCAAGATCGGGGGCGCAACCCCTCAGAGACCCAGTACTTC. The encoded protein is CASSQDRGRNPSETQYF.

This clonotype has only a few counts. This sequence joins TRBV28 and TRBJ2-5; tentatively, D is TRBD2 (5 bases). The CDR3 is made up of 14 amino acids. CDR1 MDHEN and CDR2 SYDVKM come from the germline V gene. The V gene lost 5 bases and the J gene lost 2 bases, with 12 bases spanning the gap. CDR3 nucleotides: TGTGCCAGCAGTCATCGGACGGGACAAGAGACCCAGTACTTC. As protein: CASSHRTGQETQYF.

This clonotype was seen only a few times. The CDR3 protein is CASSPLPTGTGTEAFF. In DNA, the CDR3 is TGTGCCAGCTCACCTTTACCGACAGGGACGGGCACTGAAGCTTTCTTT. This sequence joins TRBV18 and TRBJ1-1, with 7 positions matching TRBD1. With 3 bases clipped from V and 4 bases from J, the junction kept 11 bases outside the gene matches. Looked up from germline, CDR1 is KGHSH and CDR2 is LQKENI. There are 16 residues in the CDR3. Full variable domain (outside the CDR3, taken from reference TRBV18 and TRBJ1-1): NAGVMQNPRHLVRRRGQEARLRCSPMKGHSHVYWYRQLPEEGLKFMVYLQKENIIDESGMPKERFSAEFPKEGPSILRIQQVVRGDSAAYFCASSPLPTGTGTEAFFGQGTRLTVV.

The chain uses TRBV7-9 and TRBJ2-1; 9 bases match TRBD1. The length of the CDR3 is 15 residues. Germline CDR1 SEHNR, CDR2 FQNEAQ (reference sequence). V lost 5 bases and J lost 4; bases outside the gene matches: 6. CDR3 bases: TGTGCCAGCAGCCTCGGGACAGGGCAGTACAATGAGCAGTTCTTC. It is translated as CASSLGTGQYNEQFF.

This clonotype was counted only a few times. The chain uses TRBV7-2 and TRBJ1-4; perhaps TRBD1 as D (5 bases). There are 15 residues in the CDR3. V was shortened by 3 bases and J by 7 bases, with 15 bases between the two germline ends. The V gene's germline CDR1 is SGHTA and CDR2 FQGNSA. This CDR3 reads CASSLDRRRVEKLFF. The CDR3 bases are TGTGCCAGCAGCTTGGACCGTCGCAGGGTTGAAAAACTGTTTTTT.